This T cell receptor beta chain was found in a study of blood T cell repertoires in COVID-19. Study context: Both acute and convalescent COVID-19 samples were obtained from the United States, Italy and Spain. T cells, B-cell-depleted T cells, or PBMCs provided the cDNA or gDNA that served as material.

Trimming took 8 bases from V and 4 from J; bases not matched to a gene: 9. Per germline, CDR1 LGHDT and CDR2 YNNKEL (reference sequence). The CDR3 contains 14 residues. Authors' methods: Cell counts per sample came from amplifying reference gene primers. Repertoires were generated with immunoSEQ multiplex PCR, while TCRdb's copy carries only in-frame clones and drops some. The V and J calls and the clone size are those of that table, but D and trimming were determined from the DNA. The table has about 220,000 clones, around 83% seen once. This clonotype was sampled from a man aged 45 to 65 who had recovered from COVID-19. Material for sequencing was peripheral blood. The rearrangement uses TRBV3-1 (or the pseudogene TRBV3-2) and TRBJ1-2, with 8 bases lining up with TRBD1. Here the CDR3 reads CASSGQGAVYGYTF. The CDR3 DNA sequence: TGTGCCAGCTCTGGGCAGGGGGCTGTCTATGGCTACACCTTC.